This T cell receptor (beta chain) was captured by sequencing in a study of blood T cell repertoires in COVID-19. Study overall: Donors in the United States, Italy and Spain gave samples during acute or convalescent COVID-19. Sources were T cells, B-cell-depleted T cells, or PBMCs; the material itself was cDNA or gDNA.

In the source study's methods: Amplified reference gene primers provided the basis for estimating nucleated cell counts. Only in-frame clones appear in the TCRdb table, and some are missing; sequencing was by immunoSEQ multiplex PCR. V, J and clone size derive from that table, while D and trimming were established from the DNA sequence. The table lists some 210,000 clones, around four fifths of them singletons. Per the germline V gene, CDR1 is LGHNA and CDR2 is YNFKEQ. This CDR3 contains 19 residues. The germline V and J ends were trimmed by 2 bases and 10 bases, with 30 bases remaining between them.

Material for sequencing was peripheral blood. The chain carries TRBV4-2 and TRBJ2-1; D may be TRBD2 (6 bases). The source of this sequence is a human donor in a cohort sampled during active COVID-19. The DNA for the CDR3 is TGTGCCAGCAGCCAAACCCCACTCCCCGAGCGGGTTAAAGCGTGGGAGCAGTTCTTC. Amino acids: CASSQTPLPERVKAWEQFF.